These 25 T cell receptor beta chains were all obtained from the same sample, sequenced in a study of T cell repertoires in cytomegalovirus infection. Using its own MiXCR run on the reads, TCRdb lists one record per CDR3 protein. This sample has about 180,000 distinct CDR3 sequences, with 13% to 15% found just once. Sequenced input: PBMCs. Receptors were obtained from a human donor in good health (CMV status not recorded). Some clones in this sample may be carry-over from other donors' samples.

This clonotype occurred many times. The rearrangement links TRBV12-3 or TRBV12-4 to TRBJ2-2, with 9 bases identical to TRBD2. CDR3 length: 15 residues. V gave up 4 bases and J gave up 6 bases; unmatched junction bases: 6. The chain's CDR3 is CASSSASGMAGELFF. Here the CDR3 DNA reads TGTGCCAGCAGTTCGGCTAGCGGGATGGCCGGGGAGCTGTTTTTT.

This chain uses TRBV12-5 with TRBJ2-1; the match to TRBD2 covers 7 bases. The length of the CDR3 is 14 residues. The trim removed 2 bases at V and 3 bases at J, leaving 1 base unmatched. Germline V gene sequence: CDR1 LGHNT, CDR2 FRNRAP. CDR3 protein: CASGLSGGYNEQFF. CDR3 in DNA: TGTGCTAGTGGTTTGTCGGGGGGCTACAATGAGCAGTTCTTC.

This chain joins TRBV2 and TRBJ1-6; 10 positions match TRBD1. The length of the CDR3 is 14 residues. Per germline, CDR1 SNHLY and CDR2 FYNNEI. Germline trimming cut 4 bases from V and 6 bases from J; bases unmatched to any gene: 0. The CDR3 loop reads CASSGDRGNSPLHF. In DNA, the CDR3 is TGTGCCAGCAGTGGGGACAGGGGTAATTCACCCCTCCACTTT.

There are many counts of this clonotype. The chain couples TRBV6-1 to TRBJ2-7, with 11 bases aligning to TRBD2. Germline-derived CDR1 and CDR2 are MNHNS and SASEGT. The CDR3 sequence is 15 residues long. The V segment lost 7 bases and the J segment 3 bases; nucleotides outside the gene matches: 8. The CDR3 DNA is TGTGCCAGCAAAACTAGCGGGGGACAAGGCTACGAGCAGTACTTC. It is translated as CASKTSGGQGYEQYF.

The chain has TRBV12-3 or TRBV12-4 and TRBJ2-7; D is perhaps TRBD1 (5 bases). CDR3 length: 13 residues. Deletions cut 4 bases from V and 3 bases from J, with 10 bases between. The CDR3 DNA reads TGTGCCAGCAGTTACAGGTCACTCTACGAGCAGTACTTC. Protein sequence: CASSYRSLYEQYF.

This clonotype was seen many times. The chain carries TRBV7-2 and TRBJ1-3, with a possible D match to TRBD1 (5 bases). V lost 5 bases to trimming and J lost 4 bases, with 15 bases between them. The CDR3 runs 15 residues. Germline V CDR1 and CDR2: SGHTA, FQGNSA. The CDR3 DNA is TGTGCCAGCAGCCCCTCCGGGGCGTCCGGAAACACCATATATTTT. This sequence encodes CASSPSGASGNTIYF.

CDR3 nucleotides: TGTGCCAGCAGTGATGGGTCCTGGGATGAGCAGTTCTTC. This sequence encodes CASSDGSWDEQFF. The chain links TRBV25-1 to TRBJ2-1; D remains ambiguous. V was cut by 3 bases and J by 8 bases, with 11 bases left in between. The V gene's germline CDR1 is MGHDK and CDR2 SYGVNS. This CDR3 region has 13 residues.

This clonotype was recorded at least ten times. The chain links TRBV6-5 to TRBJ2-3; D gene uncertain. The germline gives CDR1 MNHEY, CDR2 SVGAGI. CDR3 size: 13 residues. V lost 2 bases and J lost 2, with 5 bases in between. In nucleotides, the CDR3 is TGTGCCAGCAGTTACCAGAACACAGATACGCAGTATTTT. Its protein product is CASSYQNTDTQYF.

About this clonotype: At one end, the junction sequence differs from germline, possibly due to a read error. This chain connects TRBV13 to TRBJ2-7, with a tentative D call TRBD2 (7 bases). The CDR3 consists of 16 residues. Germline V gene lookup returns CDR1 PRHDT and CDR2 FYEKMQ (reference sequence). This CDR3 reads CASSVGGENPPYEQYF. In DNA, the CDR3 is TGTGCCAGCAGCGTAGGGGGGGAAAATCCCCCTTACGAGCAGTACTTC.

This clonotype has at least ten counts. This chain links TRBV7-2 with TRBJ1-5; no reliable D call. V lost 1 base to trimming and J lost 4 bases, with 5 bases between them. This CDR3 has 13 amino acids. Germline CDR1 SGHTA, CDR2 FQGNSA. The CDR3, as DNA: TGTGCCAGCAGCTTAGTACAGAATCAGCCCCAGCATTTT. The encoded protein is CASSLVQNQPQHF.

This clonotype was counted ten times or more. The J gene is TRBJ1-1, the V gene TRBV19; 12 bases match TRBD1. V trimming: 6 bases; J trimming: 0 bases; junction bases outside the gene matches: 5. Germline lookup yields CDR1 LNHDA and CDR2 SQIVND (reference sequence). This CDR3 region has 16 residues. The CDR3 loop is CASRGTGGLMNTEAFF. The CDR3 DNA reads TGTGCCAGTAGAGGGACAGGGGGCCTAATGAACACTGAAGCTTTCTTT.

This clonotype has at least ten counts. CDR3 bases: TGCGCCAGCAGTCAATCGGGAGGACAGGGGCCTCAGCCCCAGCATTTT. It translates to CASSQSGGQGPQPQHF. The genes are TRBV23-1 and TRBJ1-5; 9 bases agree with TRBD1. TRBV23-1 is flagged as an ORF with uncertain function. V shed 0 bases and J 6 bases; nucleotides not matched to a gene: 6. The length of the CDR3 is 16 residues.

This clonotype was seen ten or more times. This chain uses TRBV19 with TRBJ1-1, with 9 nucleotides matching TRBD1. CDR1 and CDR2 (germline): LNHDA, SQIVND (reference sequence). This CDR3 is 14 amino acids long. Unmatched junction bases numbered 0, after V lost 3 bases and J lost 1 base. The CDR3 spells CASSMGQGNTEAFF. CDR3 nucleotides: TGTGCCAGTAGTATGGGACAGGGGAACACTGAAGCTTTCTTT.

This clonotype has ten or more counts. The chain recombines TRBV7-9 with TRBJ1-5; 8 nucleotides agree with TRBD1. CDR1 is SEHNR, CDR2 FQNEAQ, per germline (reference sequence). The CDR3 runs 14 residues. V shed 5 bases and J 4 bases; nucleotides not matched to a gene: 4. The DNA for the CDR3 is TGTGCCAGCAGCCGGACAGGGATGAATCAGCCCCAGCATTTT. Translation: CASSRTGMNQPQHF.

This clonotype was seen a few times. This chain uses TRBV11-2 with TRBJ2-2, with TRBD2 identical over 11 bases. The V segment lost 1 base and the J segment 3 bases; nucleotides outside the gene matches: 1. Germline CDR1 reads SGHAT; CDR2 reads FQNNGV. This CDR3 is built from 16 residues. In nucleotides, the CDR3 is TGTGCCAGCAGCTTAGGACTAGCGGGGTACACCGGGGAGCTGTTTTTT. This gives the protein CASSLGLAGYTGELFF.

The chain is built from TRBV24-1 and TRBJ2-3; 9 positions agree with TRBD2. CDR1 is KGHDR and CDR2 is SFDVKD in the germline V gene. V lost 0 bases and J lost 5; bases outside the gene matches: 5. The CDR3 sequence is 16 residues long. CDR3 sequence: CATSDLIAGEGDTQYF. The CDR3 DNA reads as TGTGCCACCAGTGATTTGATAGCGGGAGAGGGAGATACGCAGTATTTT.

This clonotype has more than one count but fewer than ten. The chain employs TRBV7-8 and TRBJ1-1; D is possibly TRBD1 (6 bases). Germline CDR1 is SGHVS and CDR2 is FQNEAQ. The V gene lost 5 bases and the J gene lost 4 bases, with 11 bases spanning the gap. The CDR3 consists of 13 residues. In DNA, the CDR3 is TGTGCCAGCAGCCATATAGGGGGCACTGAAGCTTTCTTT. This codes for CASSHIGGTEAFF.

This sequence joins TRBV11-2 and TRBJ2-7; 8 bases match TRBD1. The CDR3 totals 14 residues. From germline, CDR1 is SGHAT and CDR2 FQNNGV. V dropped 2 bases and J dropped 3; count of bases not matched to a gene: 3. The CDR3 DNA reads as TGTGCCAGCAGCTTAACAGGGGGTCGCTACGAGCAGTACTTC. It translates to CASSLTGGRYEQYF.

The J gene is TRBJ2-3, the V gene TRBV5-1, with 13 bases identical to TRBD2. Germline V CDR1 and CDR2: SGHRS, YFSETQ. This CDR3 is 16 amino acids long. V shed 4 bases, J shed 4 bases, and the junction held 6 bases outside the gene matches. CDR3 loop: CASSTGLAGNADTQYF. In DNA form, the CDR3 reads TGCGCCAGCAGCACGGGACTAGCGGGGAACGCAGATACGCAGTATTTT.

This clonotype was found many times. The chain recombines TRBV13 with TRBJ2-7, with unresolved D. V lost 7 bases, J lost 3 bases, and 13 bases lay in between. The CDR3 totals 13 residues. Per germline, CDR1 PRHDT and CDR2 FYEKMQ (reference sequence). The CDR3 reads CASNTRLDYEQYF. CDR3 nucleotide sequence: TGTGCCAGCAACACGAGACTTGACTACGAGCAGTACTTC.

The rearrangement links TRBV29-1 to TRBJ2-1; tentatively, D is TRBD2 (6 bases). Trimming removed 1 base from V and 2 bases from J, with 15 bases in between. The germline gives CDR1 SQVTM, CDR2 ANQGSEA. This CDR3 has 16 residues. The CDR3 coding sequence is TGCAGCGTTGAAGGGGAGTCGGGACTCGCCTACAATGAGCAGTTCTTC. It is translated as CSVEGESGLAYNEQFF.

This clonotype was picked up many times. The rearrangement uses TRBV7-3 and TRBJ2-1, with TRBD2 identical over 7 bases. The CDR3 has 14 amino acids. With 2 bases clipped from V and 6 bases from J, the junction kept 4 bases outside the gene matches. Germline V gene lookup returns CDR1 SGHTA and CDR2 FQGTGA. The CDR3 sequence is CASSLGGGTNEQFF. The CDR3 DNA sequence: TGTGCCAGCAGCTTAGGGGGAGGGACCAATGAGCAGTTCTTC. Drawing the rest from reference TRBV7-3 and TRBJ2-1, the complete variable domain is GAGVSQTPSNKVTEKGKYVELRCDPISGHTALYWYRQSLGQGPEFLIYFQGTGAADDSGLPNDRFFAVRPEGSVSTLKIQRTERGDSAVYLCASSLGGGTNEQFFGPGTRLTVL.

The chain couples TRBV19 to TRBJ1-1; TRBD1 is a possible D gene (6 bases). Trimming took off 5 bases at V and 0 bases at J, with 13 bases between the two ends. CDR1 and CDR2 (germline): LNHDA, SQIVND (reference sequence). The CDR3 has 15 residues. As DNA, the CDR3 is TGTGCCAGTAGTGACAGGTCCGCAATGAACACTGAAGCTTTCTTT. Translating it yields CASSDRSAMNTEAFF.

Remarks on this clonotype: It may be a read error: a sequence one base away is much more abundant. The rearrangement joins TRBV7-6 to TRBJ1-1; unclear D gene. This CDR3 is built from 13 residues. V was pared by 4 bases and J by 3 bases, with 9 bases between. Germline V gives CDR1 SGHVS, CDR2 FNYEAQ. As DNA, the CDR3 is TGTGCCAGCAGCTGGGAAAGGGACACTGAAGCTTTCTTT. Amino acids: CASSWERDTEAFF.

In its sample, this clonotype was seen many times. The chain uses TRBV6-1 and TRBJ1-3; a possible D gene is TRBD1 (5 bases). The CDR3 consists of 15 residues. The V end was cut by 6 bases, the J end by 4 bases, with 16 bases between. Per the germline V gene, CDR1 is MNHNS and CDR2 is SASEGT. CDR3 in DNA: TGTGCCAGCAGCCAAGACCCCAGGGAAGGAAACACCATATATTTT. This gives the protein CASSQDPREGNTIYF.